The 15 T cell receptor beta chains given below trace back to one sample, sequenced in a study of CD8 T cells in Susac syndrome. Random hexamers primed reverse transcription of 0.5 to 1 ug RNA. TCRdb reprocessed the immunoSEQ multiplex PCR reads with MiXCR, giving one entry per CDR3 protein. Of about 22,000 distinct CDR3 sequences in the sample, 85% to 95% were seen once. Sequencing input: CD8+ T cells from PBMCs. All receptors derive from a human donor in good health.

The genes are TRBV9 and TRBJ2-3, with TRBD2 matching 9 bases. J was trimmed by 2 bases and V by 0 bases; bases with no gene match: 10. CDR1 and CDR2 from the germline V gene are SGDLS and YYNGEE. This CDR3 has 18 residues. The CDR3 loop is CASSVEYETSGNTDTQYF. In nucleotides, the CDR3 is TGTGCCAGCAGCGTAGAATATGAGACTAGCGGAAACACAGATACGCAGTATTTT.

The chain couples TRBV4-3 to TRBJ2-3; D may be TRBD1 (7 bases). The CDR3 extends over 17 amino acids. The V end lost 1 base, the J end lost 8 bases, and 22 bases lay between the germline ends. Per germline, CDR1 LGHNA and CDR2 YSLEER. The CDR3 here is CASSQARGQNGGGTQYF. The CDR3 DNA sequence: TGCGCCAGCAGCCAAGCGCGGGGACAGAACGGAGGTGGTACGCAGTATTTT.

The chain combines TRBV29-1 with TRBJ2-7, with D uncertain. The germline V gene encodes CDR1 SQVTM and CDR2 ANQGSEA. Between the trimmed V and J ends, which lost 6 bases and 0 bases, there was a span of 12 bases. The CDR3 has 13 amino acids. CDR3: CSVTPGSSYEQYF. In nucleotides, the CDR3 is TGCAGCGTAACCCCGGGCAGCTCCTACGAGCAGTACTTC.

The gene calls are TRBV7-9 and TRBJ1-1; 8 nucleotides line up with TRBD1. This CDR3 contains 15 residues. V lost 2 bases and J lost 1; bases outside the gene matches: 3. CDR1 and CDR2 from the germline V gene are SEHNR and FQNEAQ (reference sequence). CDR3 region: CASSLWTGKNTEAFF. The CDR3 region has the DNA TGTGCCAGCAGCTTATGGACAGGGAAGAACACTGAAGCTTTCTTT.

The genes are TRBV5-6 and TRBJ2-1; 9 bases agree with TRBD1. The CDR3 contains 17 residues. The germline V gene has CDR1 SGHDT and CDR2 YYEEEE. With 4 bases clipped from V and 0 bases from J, the junction kept 8 bases outside the gene matches. The CDR3, as DNA: TGTGCCAGCAGCCCCGGGACAGGGAGGAGCTCCTACAATGAGCAGTTCTTC. Translation: CASSPGTGRSSYNEQFF.

The chain links TRBV28 to TRBJ2-1; D possibly corresponds to TRBD2 (6 bases). The length of the CDR3 is 15 residues. With 6 bases removed from V and 2 bases from J, the gap between germline ends came to 14 bases. The germline gives CDR1 MDHEN, CDR2 SYDVKM. CDR3 amino acids: CASSSRGRTYNEQFF. CDR3 DNA: TGTGCCAGCAGCTCCCGGGGGAGAACCTACAATGAGCAGTTCTTC. The full variable domain, in which reference TRBV28 and TRBJ2-1 provide the parts outside the CDR3, is DVKVTQSSRYLVKRTGEKVFLECVQDMDHENMFWYRQDPGLGLRLIYFSYDVKMKEKGDIPEGYSVSREKKERFSLILESASTNQTSMYLCASSSRGRTYNEQFFGPGTRLTVL.

The rearrangement links TRBV6-2 or TRBV6-3 to TRBJ1-1; no clear D. The length of the CDR3 is 13 residues. Germline CDR1 and CDR2: MNHEY and SVGEGT. Trimming took off 4 bases at V and 1 base at J, with 7 bases between the two ends. The CDR3 region has the DNA TGTGCCAGCAGTTTCGTCTGGAACACTGAAGCTTTCTTT. It encodes CASSFVWNTEAFF.

This chain joins TRBV7-6 and TRBJ1-3; D is unclear. Trimming left V 5 bases short and J 2 bases short, with 13 bases between. The length of the CDR3 is 15 residues. Germline lookup yields CDR1 SGHVS and CDR2 FNYEAQ. The CDR3 nucleotides read TGTGCCAGCAGCGATCCCCTAGAGGCTGGAAACACCATATATTTT. The encoded protein is CASSDPLEAGNTIYF.

The chain uses TRBV2 and TRBJ2-7; a possible D gene is TRBD2 (6 bases). Germline-derived CDR1 and CDR2 are SNHLY and FYNNEI. V was clipped by 8 bases and J by 7 bases, with 36 bases between them. This CDR3 has 19 amino acids. This CDR3 is CASGFPLGDTSQMGREQYF. CDR3 in DNA: TGTGCCAGCGGATTCCCCCTGGGAGACACCTCCCAGATGGGGAGGGAGCAGTACTTC.

The chain uses TRBV20-1 and TRBJ2-2; 9 bases fit TRBD2. This CDR3 region has 16 residues. J gave up 3 bases and V 0 bases, and 5 bases lay outside the gene matches. From germline, CDR1 is DFQATT and CDR2 SNEGSKA (reference sequence). CDR3 coding DNA: TGCAGTGCTAGAGATTTGGCGGGGGGGGACACCGGGGAGCTGTTTTTT. Its protein product is CSARDLAGGDTGELFF.

The CDR3 sequence: CASSINRRSNQPQHF. Here the CDR3 DNA reads TGTGCCAGTAGTATAAATCGTCGGAGCAATCAGCCCCAGCATTTT. The genes are TRBV19 and TRBJ1-5; D is unresolved. The germline V gene encodes CDR1 LNHDA and CDR2 SQIVND (reference sequence). The CDR3 loop spans 15 amino acids. The V gene lost 2 bases and the J gene lost 1 base, with 9 bases spanning the gap.

The J gene is TRBJ1-2, the V gene TRBV12-3 or TRBV12-4; no definite D call. With 4 bases removed from V and 8 bases from J, the gap between germline ends came to 11 bases. The CDR3 consists of 12 residues. The CDR3 spells CASSSPLGGYTF. In nucleotides, the CDR3 is TGTGCCAGCAGTTCCCCTCTGGGCGGCTACACCTTC.

The rearrangement uses TRBV4-3 and TRBJ1-4; D remains ambiguous. Germline V gene lookup returns CDR1 LGHNA and CDR2 YSLEER. The CDR3 sequence is 13 residues long. V was cut by 0 bases and J by 7 bases, with 6 bases left in between. The CDR3 sequence is CASSQEDGEKLFF. For the CDR3, the DNA is TGCGCCAGCAGCCAAGAAGACGGTGAAAAACTGTTTTTT.

The V and J genes are TRBV20-1 and TRBJ2-3; TRBD1 matches at 8 bases. Trimming took 2 bases from V and 6 from J; bases not matched to a gene: 7. CDR3 length: 14 residues. Germline V gene data show CDR1 as DFQATT and CDR2 as SNEGSKA (reference sequence). CDR3 protein: CSARPRQGMDTQYF. As DNA, the CDR3 is TGCAGTGCTAGACCCCGACAGGGGATGGATACGCAGTATTTT.

The chain couples TRBV6-2 or TRBV6-3 to TRBJ1-1; D remains unclear. V lost 0 bases, J lost 4 bases, and 9 bases lay in between. The CDR3 runs 14 residues. CDR1 and CDR2 (germline): MNHEY, SVGEGT. The CDR3 region is CASSYSSLGTEAFF. CDR3 in DNA: TGTGCCAGCAGTTACTCGTCCTTGGGCACTGAAGCTTTCTTT.